This T cell receptor beta chain was documented in a study of T cell responses to AZD1222 COVID-19 vaccine. Study-level results: A reported finding is that nearly half of spike-specific TCRs target unmutated variant regions. In all cases, repertoires were sampled only after the peak T cell response.

Libraries were prepared by immunoSEQ multiplex PCR; TCRdb keeps only in-frame clonotypes and omits some of them. The sample has around 200,000 clones, around 88% seen once. The table lists this clone with a count of one. Its antigen is currently unknown. This CDR3 contains 16 residues. In germline, CDR1 is SGHKS, CDR2 YYEKEE (reference sequence). V lost 3 bases to trimming and J lost 4 bases; unmatched junction nucleotides: 7. The sample here was peripheral blood, taken on day 0 of AZD1222 vaccination. This TCR was sampled from an adult in good health. The rearrangement joins TRBV5-5 to TRBJ1-4, with 9 bases matching TRBD1. The DNA for the CDR3 is TGTGCCAGCAGCTGGGCCGACAGGGGGGATAATGAAAAACTGTTTTTT. Translated, it gives CASSWADRGDNEKLFF. The entire variable domain, with the rest obtained from reference TRBV5-5 and TRBJ1-4, is as follows: DAGVTQSPTHLIKTRGQQVTLRCSPISGHKSVSWYQQVLGQGPQFIFQYYEKEERGRGNFPDRFSARQFPNYSSELNVNALLLGDSALYLCASSWADRGDNEKLFFGSGTQLSVL.